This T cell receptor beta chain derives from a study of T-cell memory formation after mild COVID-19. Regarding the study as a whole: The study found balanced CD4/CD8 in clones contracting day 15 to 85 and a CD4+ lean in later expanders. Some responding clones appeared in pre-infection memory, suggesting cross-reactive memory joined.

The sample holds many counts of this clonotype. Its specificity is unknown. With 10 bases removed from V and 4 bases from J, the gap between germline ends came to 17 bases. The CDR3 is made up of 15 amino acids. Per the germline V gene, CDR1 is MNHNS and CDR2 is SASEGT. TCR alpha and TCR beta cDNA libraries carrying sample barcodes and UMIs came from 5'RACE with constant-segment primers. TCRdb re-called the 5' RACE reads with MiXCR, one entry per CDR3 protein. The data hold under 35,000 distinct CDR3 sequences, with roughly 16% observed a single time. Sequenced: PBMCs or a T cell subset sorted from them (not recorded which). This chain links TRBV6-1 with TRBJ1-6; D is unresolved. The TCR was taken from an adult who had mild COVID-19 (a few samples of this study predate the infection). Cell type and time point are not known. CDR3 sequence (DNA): TGTGCCACCAGCATTGGTCAGGCTTATAATTCACCCCTCCACTTT. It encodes CATSIGQAYNSPLHF.